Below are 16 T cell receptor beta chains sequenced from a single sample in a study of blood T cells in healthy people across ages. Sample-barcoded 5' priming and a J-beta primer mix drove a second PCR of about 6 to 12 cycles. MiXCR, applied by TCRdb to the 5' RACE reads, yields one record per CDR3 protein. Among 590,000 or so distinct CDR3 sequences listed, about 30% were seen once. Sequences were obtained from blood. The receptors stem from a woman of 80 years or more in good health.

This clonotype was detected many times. The CDR3 region has the DNA TGCGCCAGCAGCTTGGGGGGACAGGAGTACAATGAGCAGTTCTTC. Protein sequence: CASSLGGQEYNEQFF. The chain combines TRBV5-1 with TRBJ2-1, with TRBD1 identical over 8 bases. Unmatched junction bases numbered 3, after V lost 0 bases and J lost 4 bases. Germline V gene sequence: CDR1 SGHRS, CDR2 YFSETQ. The CDR3 length is 15 residues.

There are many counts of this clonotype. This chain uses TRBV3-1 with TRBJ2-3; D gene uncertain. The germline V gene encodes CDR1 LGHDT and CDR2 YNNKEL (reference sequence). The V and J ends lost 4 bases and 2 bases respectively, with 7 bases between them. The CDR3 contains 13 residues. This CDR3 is CASSRSITDTQYF. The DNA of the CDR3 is TGTGCCAGCAGCCGGTCGATCACAGATACGCAGTATTTT.

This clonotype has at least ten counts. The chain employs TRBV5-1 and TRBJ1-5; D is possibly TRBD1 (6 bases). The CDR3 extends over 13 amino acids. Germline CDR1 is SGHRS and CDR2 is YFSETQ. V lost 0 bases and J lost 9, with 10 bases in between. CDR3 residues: CASSLEGQGPQHF. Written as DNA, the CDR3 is TGCGCCAGCAGCTTGGAGGGACAAGGGCCCCAGCATTTT. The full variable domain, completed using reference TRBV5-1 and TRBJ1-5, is KAGVTQTPRYLIKTRGQQVTLSCSPISGHRSVSWYQQTPGQGLQFLFEYFSETQRNKGNFPGRFSGRQFSNSRSEMNVSTLELGDSALYLCASSLEGQGPQHFGDGTRLSIL.

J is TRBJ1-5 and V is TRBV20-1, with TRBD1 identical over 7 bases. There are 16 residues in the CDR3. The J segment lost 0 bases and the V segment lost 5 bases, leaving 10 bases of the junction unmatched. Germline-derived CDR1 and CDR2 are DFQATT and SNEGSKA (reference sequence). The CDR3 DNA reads TGCAGTGCTTCCACCTCCGGGACAGATAGCAATCAGCCCCAGCATTTT. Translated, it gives CSASTSGTDSNQPQHF.

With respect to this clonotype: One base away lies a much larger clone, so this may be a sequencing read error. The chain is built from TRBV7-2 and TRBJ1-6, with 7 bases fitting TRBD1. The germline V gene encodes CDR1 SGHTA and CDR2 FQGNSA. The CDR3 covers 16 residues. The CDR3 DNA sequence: TGTGCCAACAGCTTCGACAGGGTCTCGTATAATTCACCCCTCCACTTT. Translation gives CANSFDRVSYNSPLHF.

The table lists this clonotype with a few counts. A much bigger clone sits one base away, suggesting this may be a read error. CDR3 region: CASRLGRAQRNNEQFF. The CDR3 nucleotides are TGTGCCAGCAGACTCGGACGAGCCCAACGAAACAATGAGCAGTTCTTC. The rearrangement uses TRBV12-3 or TRBV12-4 and TRBJ2-1; no definite D call. The CDR3 extends over 16 amino acids. V was trimmed by 6 bases and J by 5 bases, leaving 20 bases between them.

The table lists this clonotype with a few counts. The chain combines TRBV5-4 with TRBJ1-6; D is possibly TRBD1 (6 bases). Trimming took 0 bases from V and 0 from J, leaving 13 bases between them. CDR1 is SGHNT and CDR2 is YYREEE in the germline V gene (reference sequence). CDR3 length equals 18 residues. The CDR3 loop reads CASSLEAGASSYNSPLHF. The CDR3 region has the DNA TGTGCCAGCAGCTTGGAGGCAGGGGCGAGCTCCTATAATTCACCCCTCCACTTT.

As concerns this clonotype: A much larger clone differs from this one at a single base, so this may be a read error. CDR3 coding DNA: TGTGCCAGCAGCCGCGACAGGGGGCGAGTAGGGATGAATGAGCAGTACTTC. Its translation: CASSRDRGRVGMNEQYF. This sequence joins TRBV14 and TRBJ2-7, with 10 nucleotides matching TRBD1. Unmatched junction bases numbered 16, after V lost 4 bases and J lost 7 bases. This CDR3 has 17 amino acids. The germline CDR1 and CDR2 sequences are SGHDN and FVKESK.

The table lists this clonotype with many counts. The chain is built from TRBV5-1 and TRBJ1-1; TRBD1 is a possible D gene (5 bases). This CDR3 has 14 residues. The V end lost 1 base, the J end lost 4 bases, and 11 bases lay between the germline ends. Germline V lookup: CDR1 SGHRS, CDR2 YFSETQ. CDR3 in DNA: TGCGCCAGCAGCTTGCGGGGGACGGGCACTGAAGCTTTCTTT. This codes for CASSLRGTGTEAFF.

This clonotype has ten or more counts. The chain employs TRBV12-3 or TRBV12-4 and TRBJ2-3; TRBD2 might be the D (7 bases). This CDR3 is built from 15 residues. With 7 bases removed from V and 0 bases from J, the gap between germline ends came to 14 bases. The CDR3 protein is CASIQGRGSTDTQYF. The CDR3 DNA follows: TGTGCCAGCATTCAGGGGCGGGGGAGCACAGATACGCAGTATTTT.

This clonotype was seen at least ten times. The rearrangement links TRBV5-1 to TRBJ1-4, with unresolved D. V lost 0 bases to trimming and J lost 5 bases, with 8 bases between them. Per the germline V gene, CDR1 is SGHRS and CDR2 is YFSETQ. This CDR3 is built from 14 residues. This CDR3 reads CASSLDGYNEKLFF. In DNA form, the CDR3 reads TGCGCCAGCAGCTTGGACGGATACAATGAAAAACTGTTTTTT.

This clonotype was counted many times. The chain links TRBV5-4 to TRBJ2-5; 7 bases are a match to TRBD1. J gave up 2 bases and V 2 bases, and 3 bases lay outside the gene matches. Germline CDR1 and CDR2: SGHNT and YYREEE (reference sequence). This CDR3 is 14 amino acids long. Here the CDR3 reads CASSLGGQQETQYF. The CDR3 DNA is TGTGCCAGCAGCTTAGGGGGACAGCAAGAGACCCAGTACTTC.

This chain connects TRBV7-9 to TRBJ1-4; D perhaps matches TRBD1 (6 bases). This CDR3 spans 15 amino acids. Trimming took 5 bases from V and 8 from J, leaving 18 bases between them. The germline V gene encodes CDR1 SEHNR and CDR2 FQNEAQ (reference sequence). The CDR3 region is CASSKQAGAREKLFF. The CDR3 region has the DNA TGTGCCAGCAGCAAACAAGCGGGGGCGCGGGAAAAACTGTTTTTT.

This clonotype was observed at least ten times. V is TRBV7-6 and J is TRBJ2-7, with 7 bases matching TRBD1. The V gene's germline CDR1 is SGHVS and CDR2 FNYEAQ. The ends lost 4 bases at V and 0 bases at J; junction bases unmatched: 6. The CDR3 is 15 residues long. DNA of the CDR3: TGTGCCAGCAGCTCTACAGGGGATTTCTCCTACGAGCAGTACTTC. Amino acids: CASSSTGDFSYEQYF.

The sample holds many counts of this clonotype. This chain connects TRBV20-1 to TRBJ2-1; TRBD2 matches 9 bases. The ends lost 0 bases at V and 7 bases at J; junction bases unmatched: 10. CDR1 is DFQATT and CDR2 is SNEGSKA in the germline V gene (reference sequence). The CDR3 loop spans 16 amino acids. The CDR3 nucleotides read TGCAGTGCTAGAGATCTCGCGGGGGGGCCTCGGAATGAGCAGTTCTTC. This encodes CSARDLAGGPRNEQFF.

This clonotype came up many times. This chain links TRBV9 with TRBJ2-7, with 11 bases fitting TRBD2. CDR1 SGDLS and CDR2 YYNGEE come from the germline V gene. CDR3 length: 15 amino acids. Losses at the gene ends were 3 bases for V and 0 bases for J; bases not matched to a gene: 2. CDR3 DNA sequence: TGTGCCAGCAGCGCAGGGACTAGCGGCTCCTACGAGCAGTACTTC. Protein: CASSAGTSGSYEQYF.